The 23 T cell receptor beta chains given below trace back to one sample, sequenced in a study of human T cells and chemical hapten exposure. Time point of the sample: pre-sensitization, week 0. Treatment: therapeutic diphenylcyclopropenone sensitization with weekly scalp DPC. TCRdb itself ran the RACE reads through MiXCR, one entry per CDR3 protein. The sample records fewer than 350,000 distinct CDR3 sequences, almost 8% being singletons. The material sequenced was whole blood, taken in connection with sensitization to the hapten diphenylcyclopropenone (DPC). All receptors derive from a man aged 18 to 30 with alopecia areata. Some clones in this sample may be carry-over from other donors' samples.

This clonotype turned up a few times. V is TRBV5-1 and J is TRBJ2-5; 7 bases align to TRBD2. CDR1 is SGHRS, CDR2 YFSETQ, per germline. The CDR3 extends over 14 amino acids. The V and J ends lost 1 base and 2 bases, in that order; junction bases with no gene match: 2. The CDR3 protein is CASSLTSAQETQYF. The CDR3 DNA follows: TGCGCCAGCAGCTTGACTAGCGCTCAAGAGACCCAGTACTTC.

This clonotype showed up just a few times. V is TRBV29-1 and J is TRBJ1-5, with no clear D. Germline values: CDR1 SQVTM, CDR2 ANQGSEA. V was shortened by 4 bases and J by 0 bases, with 13 bases between the two germline ends. This CDR3 contains 15 residues. CDR3 in DNA: TGCAGCGTTGTGTTCGGGTTAAATAGCAATCAGCCCCAGCATTTT. Amino acid sequence: CSVVFGLNSNQPQHF.

This rearrangement joins TRBV6-5 to TRBJ2-7; 9 nucleotides match TRBD1. From germline, CDR1 is MNHEY and CDR2 SVGAGI. The CDR3 consists of 17 residues. Losses at the gene ends were 6 bases for V and 7 bases for J; bases not matched to a gene: 19. The CDR3 bases are TGTGCCAGCAGCCCCAATCTGCCCGGGACAGGGCTTGGTGAGCAGTACTTC. This sequence encodes CASSPNLPGTGLGEQYF.

This clonotype was counted a few times. The rearrangement joins TRBV28 to TRBJ1-5; no definite D call. V was pared by 5 bases and J by 0 bases, with 2 bases between. This CDR3 comprises 12 residues. Germline CDR1 is MDHEN and CDR2 is SYDVKM. Here the CDR3 reads CASSHSNQPQHF. CDR3 coding DNA: TGTGCCAGCAGTCATAGCAATCAGCCCCAGCATTTT.

The chain couples TRBV6-5 to TRBJ1-2; D not resolved. V lost 2 bases and J 8 bases, leaving 12 bases between the germline ends. The CDR3 is 13 amino acids. Germline loops: CDR1 MNHEY, CDR2 SVGAGI. This CDR3 is CASSYNFERGYTF. Written as DNA, the CDR3 is TGTGCCAGCAGTTACAACTTCGAACGAGGCTACACCTTC.

V and J are TRBV7-3 and TRBJ2-2; D might be TRBD1 (6 bases). V was trimmed by 2 bases and J by 7 bases, leaving 17 bases between them. The V gene's germline CDR1 is SGHTA and CDR2 FQGTGA. This CDR3 has 16 amino acids. CDR3 sequence (DNA): TGTGCCAGCAGCTTATTAACCAGGGGAAAGGGCGGGGAGCTGTTTTTT. It encodes CASSLLTRGKGGELFF. The full variable domain, its missing parts supplied by reference TRBV7-3 and TRBJ2-2, is GAGVSQTPSNKVTEKGKYVELRCDPISGHTALYWYRQSLGQGPEFLIYFQGTGAADDSGLPNDRFFAVRPEGSVSTLKIQRTERGDSAVYLCASSLLTRGKGGELFFGEGSRLTVL.

This chain uses TRBV29-1 with TRBJ2-7; 13 nucleotides line up with TRBD2. After removal of 5 bases from V and 3 bases from J, the junction contained 7 bases not matched to a gene. This CDR3 has 15 amino acids. Germline assignment: CDR1 SQVTM and CDR2 ANQGSEA. The CDR3 sequence is CSVNGLAGVRYEQYF. For the CDR3, the DNA is TGCAGCGTTAATGGACTAGCGGGGGTTCGCTACGAGCAGTACTTC.

About this clonotype: Being one base from a much bigger clone, this may be a read error. The V gene is TRBV7-2, the J gene TRBJ1-1; TRBD1 might be the D (6 bases). The CDR3 consists of 13 residues. Germline-derived CDR1 and CDR2 are SGHTA and FQGNSA. The DNA of the CDR3 is TGTGCCTGCAGCTTAGATCAGGGGACGGCAGCTTTCTTT. It specifies CACSLDQGTAAFF.

The rearrangement joins TRBV5-1 to TRBJ1-3; D is unclear. The CDR3 is 15 amino acids. The V gene's germline CDR1 is SGHRS and CDR2 YFSETQ. V was pared by 4 bases and J by 0 bases, with 11 bases between. The CDR3 DNA reads TGCGCCAGCAGCACGGACCTTTCCTCTGGAAACACCATATATTTT. As protein: CASSTDLSSGNTIYF. The variable domain in full, with the rest retrieved from reference TRBV5-1 and TRBJ1-3, is KAGVTQTPRYLIKTRGQQVTLSCSPISGHRSVSWYQQTPGQGLQFLFEYFSETQRNKGNFPGRFSGRQFSNSRSEMNVSTLELGDSALYLCASSTDLSSGNTIYFGEGSWLTVV.

There are a few counts of this clonotype. This chain links TRBV5-1 with TRBJ1-1; D unresolved. The CDR3 length is 13 residues. V lost 4 bases to trimming and J lost 0 bases, with 7 bases between them. Germline-derived CDR1 and CDR2 are SGHRS and YFSETQ. CDR3 nucleotide sequence: TGCGCCAGCAGCGGTAAGATGAACACTGAAGCTTTCTTT. Its translation is CASSGKMNTEAFF.

This clonotype came up a few times. The chain couples TRBV7-2 to TRBJ2-7; D gene ambiguous. The V end lost 1 base, the J end lost 4 bases, and 20 bases lay between the germline ends. The CDR3 runs 17 residues. Germline V gives CDR1 SGHTA, CDR2 FQGNSA. CDR3 region: CASSLVEWTLGFYEQYF. The CDR3 DNA reads TGTGCCAGCAGCTTAGTGGAGTGGACCCTGGGGTTTTACGAGCAGTACTTC.

J is TRBJ2-2 and V is TRBV28; TRBD1 matches at 7 bases. V lost 3 bases and J lost 0; bases outside the gene matches: 4. The CDR3 loop spans 16 amino acids. Per germline, CDR1 MDHEN and CDR2 SYDVKM. The chain's CDR3 is CASSFSTGTNTGELFF. The CDR3 nucleotides are TGTGCCAGCAGTTTCTCGACAGGGACGAACACCGGGGAGCTGTTTTTT.

The J gene is TRBJ2-7, the V gene TRBV6-1; D ambiguous. V was cut by 1 base and J by 2 bases, with 9 bases left in between. The CDR3 has 14 residues. Germline CDR1 is MNHNS and CDR2 is SASEGT. The CDR3 nucleotides read TGTGCCAGCAGTGAAGGTAGCAGCGCCTACGAGCAGTACGTC. Amino acid sequence: CASSEGSSAYEQYV.

In this sample, this clonotype turned up a few times. CDR3 bases: TGTGCCAGCAGCTTAGTAGGTAGCGGGGGCCTGTACAATGAGCAGTTCTTC. This codes for CASSLVGSGGLYNEQFF. The chain uses TRBV7-6 and TRBJ2-1; TRBD2 matches at 9 bases. Germline V lookup: CDR1 SGHVS, CDR2 FNYEAQ. The CDR3 is made up of 17 amino acids. J gave up 4 bases and V 1 base, and 8 bases lay outside the gene matches.

This clonotype has more than one count but fewer than ten. V gene TRBV6-2 or TRBV6-3 combines with J gene TRBJ2-2, with D unresolved. The germline V gene encodes CDR1 MNHEY and CDR2 SVGEGT. Trimming shortened V by 5 bases and J by 3 bases, and 10 bases separated the two germline ends. The CDR3 has 14 residues. CDR3 sequence: CASSRGRYTGELFF. The DNA of the CDR3 is TGTGCCAGCAGTCGCGGACGGTACACCGGGGAGCTGTTTTTT.

The chain recombines TRBV11-2 with TRBJ2-1; 8 positions match TRBD2. Germline V CDR1 and CDR2: SGHAT, FQNNGV. There are 14 residues in the CDR3. Losses at the gene ends were 6 bases for V and 6 bases for J; bases not matched to a gene: 7. This CDR3 is CASSSGLEANEQFF. The CDR3 region has the DNA TGTGCCAGCAGTTCGGGACTAGAGGCCAATGAGCAGTTCTTC.

The table lists this clonotype with a few counts. The chain joins TRBV4-1 to TRBJ1-5; perhaps TRBD1 as D (5 bases). Germline-derived CDR1 and CDR2 are MGHRA and YSYEKL. The CDR3 is 15 residues long. Trimming shortened V by 0 bases and J by 5 bases, and 11 bases separated the two germline ends. The CDR3 spells CASSQDPQGHQPQHF. CDR3 coding DNA: TGCGCCAGCAGCCAAGATCCCCAGGGCCATCAGCCCCAGCATTTT.

This clonotype was observed at least ten times. The gene calls are TRBV5-4 and TRBJ2-1, with D maybe TRBD1 (6 bases). CDR1 is SGHNT and CDR2 is YYREEE in the germline V gene (reference sequence). Trimming pared 0 bases from V and 6 bases from J, leaving 16 bases between. This CDR3 region has 16 residues. The chain's CDR3 is CASSLDPGASPNEQFF. In DNA, the CDR3 is TGTGCCAGCAGCTTGGATCCAGGGGCCTCCCCCAATGAGCAGTTCTTC.

The chain recombines TRBV24-1 with TRBJ1-5; D remains unclear. In germline, CDR1 is KGHDR, CDR2 SFDVKD. Trimming removed 8 bases from V and 2 bases from J, with 6 bases in between. This CDR3 spans 12 amino acids. DNA of the CDR3: TGTGCCACCACTCAGTGCAATCAGCCCCAGCATTTT. Translated, it gives CATTQCNQPQHF.

This clonotype was detected only a few times. The rearrangement uses TRBV11-2 and TRBJ1-1; possible D gene TRBD1, 6 bases. CDR1 is SGHAT, CDR2 FQNNGV, per germline. Trimming shortened V by 3 bases and J by 3 bases, and 14 bases separated the two germline ends. The CDR3 sequence is 15 residues long. The CDR3 sequence: CASSFEDSSYTEAFF. CDR3 sequence (DNA): TGTGCCAGCAGCTTCGAGGACAGTTCTTACACTGAAGCTTTCTTT.

This clonotype has a count of ten or more. This chain connects TRBV7-2 to TRBJ1-1; 8 bases are shared with TRBD1. Germline CDR1 is SGHTA and CDR2 is FQGNSA. This CDR3 is built from 15 residues. V dropped 5 bases and J dropped 2; count of bases not matched to a gene: 7. CDR3: CASSTRQGLNTEAFF. DNA for the CDR3: TGTGCCAGCAGCACCAGACAGGGGCTCAACACTGAAGCTTTCTTT. Supplemented by reference TRBV7-2 and TRBJ1-1, the full variable domain reads GAGVSQSPSNKVTEKGKDVELRCDPISGHTALYWYRQSLGQGLEFLIYFQGNSAPDKSGLPSDRFSAERTGGSVSTLTIQRTQQEDSAVYLCASSTRQGLNTEAFFGQGTRLTVV.

On this clonotype itself: Just one base apart from a much larger clone, this may be a read error. The J gene is TRBJ1-4, the V gene TRBV27, with 9 bases that match TRBD1. The CDR3 consists of 14 residues. The germline V gene has CDR1 MNHEY and CDR2 SMNVEV (reference sequence). In nucleotides, the CDR3 is TGTGCCGGCAGTTGGGGACAGGGAGGAGGAAAACTGTTTTTT. Amino acids: CAGSWGQGGGKLFF.

The chain employs TRBV20-1 and TRBJ1-1; D is unresolved. Germline V gives CDR1 DFQATT, CDR2 SNEGSKA (reference sequence). Trimming shortened V by 5 bases and J by 3 bases, and 10 bases separated the two germline ends. CDR3 length: 12 amino acids. The CDR3 nucleotides read TGCAGTGCTGGCCGGGTTTACACTGAAGCTTTCTTT. Its translation: CSAGRVYTEAFF.